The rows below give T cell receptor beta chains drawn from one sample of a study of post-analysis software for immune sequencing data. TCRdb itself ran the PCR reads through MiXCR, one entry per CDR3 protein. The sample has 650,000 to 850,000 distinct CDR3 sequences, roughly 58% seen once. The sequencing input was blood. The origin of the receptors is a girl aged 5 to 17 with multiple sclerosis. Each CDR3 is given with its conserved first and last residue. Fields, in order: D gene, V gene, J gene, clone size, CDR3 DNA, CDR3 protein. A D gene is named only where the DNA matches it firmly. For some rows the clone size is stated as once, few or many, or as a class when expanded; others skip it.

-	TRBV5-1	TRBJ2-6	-	TGCGCCAGCAGCTTGGGTGGGACGACTTCCTCTGGGGCCAACGTCCTGACTTTC	CASSLGGTTSSGANVLTF
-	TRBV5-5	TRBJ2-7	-	TGTGCCAGCAGCTCAGAGTGGGGGCTTCGCGAGCAGTACTTC	CASSSEWGLREQYF
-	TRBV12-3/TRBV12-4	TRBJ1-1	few	TGTGCCAGCAGTTTCATTGAAGCTTTCTTT	CASSFIEAFF
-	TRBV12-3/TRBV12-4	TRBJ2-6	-	TGTGCCAGCAGTTCCCTGGGGGGCGGGAGAGCTGGGGCCAACGTCCTGACTTTC	CASSSLGGGRAGANVLTF
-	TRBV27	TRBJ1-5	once	TGTGCCAGCCTACCTCAGACGAACAGCAATCAGCCCCAGCATTTT	CASLPQTNSNQPQHF
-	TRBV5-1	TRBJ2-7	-	TGCGCCAGCAGCCCCTTTCAGGGCGCCTACGAGCAGTACTTC	CASSPFQGAYEQYF
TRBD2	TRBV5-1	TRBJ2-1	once	TGCGCCAGCAGCACCCGGGAGGGCCCCTACAATGAGCAGTTCTTC	CASSTREGPYNEQFF
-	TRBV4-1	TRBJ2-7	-	TGCGCCAGCAGCCAACCAGACGTCTACGAGCAGTACTTC	CASSQPDVYEQYF
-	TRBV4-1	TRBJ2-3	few	TGCGCCAGCAGCCAAGATAGAGGGGGGGCCGATACGCAGTATTTT	CASSQDRGGADTQYF
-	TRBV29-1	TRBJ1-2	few	TGCAGCGTGGGCAGGGCAGATGGCTACACCTTC	CSVGRADGYTF
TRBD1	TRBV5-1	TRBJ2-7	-	TGCGCCAGCAGCTTGGCGGGGACAGGTTTCTACGAGCAGTACTTC	CASSLAGTGFYEQYF
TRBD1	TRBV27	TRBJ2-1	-	TGTGCCAGCAGCAAACAGGGGACGGGCAATGAGCAGTTCTTC	CASSKQGTGNEQFF
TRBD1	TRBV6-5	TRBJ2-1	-	TGTGCCAGCAGAGGACAGGGATCCTACAATGAGCAGTTCTTC	CASRGQGSYNEQFF
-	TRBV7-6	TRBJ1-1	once	TGTGCCAGCAGCTACCTCGGAAGTACTGAAGCTTTCTTT	CASSYLGSTEAFF
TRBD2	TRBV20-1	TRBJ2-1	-	TGCAGTGCTAGCGTCGGTAGCGGGGCATACAATGAGCAGTTCTTC	CSASVGSGAYNEQFF
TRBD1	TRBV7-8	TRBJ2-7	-	TGTGCCAGCAGCAAGAGACGGGACAGGGGGCGCAACTACGAGCAGTACTTC	CASSKRRDRGRNYEQYF